A selection of T cell receptor beta chains follows, all from one sample in a study of breast tumors, draining lymph nodes, adjacent tissues. One entry per CDR3 protein, called by TCRdb with MiXCR from the multiplex PCR reads. This repertoire shows approximately 230,000 distinct CDR3 sequences, approximately 36% found once; its top ten account for approximately 3.3%. Sequences were obtained from axillary lymph node tissue. The receptors derive from a female donor with breast cancer. Some clones in this sample may be carry-over from other donors' samples. The conserved cysteine and the conserved F or W are not part of the CDR3 here.

V gene	J gene	CDR3 protein
TRBV9	TRBJ2-5	ASSVRISQETQS
TRBV15	TRBJ2-5	ATSRALTGAPETQY
TRBV7-2	TRBJ2-1	ASSGSGTGPYNEQF
TRBV2	TRBJ2-1	ASRGAGYNEQF
TRBV2	TRBJ2-5	ASSAIQETQY
TRBV14	TRBJ2-1	ASSQDVQSPGQAQF
TRBV24-1	TRBJ2-3	ATSASRGGWTDTQY
TRBV5-1	TRBJ2-5	ASSLAGQGDTQY
TRBV7-2	TRBJ1-3	ASSLRQPSSGNTIY
TRBV24-1	TRBJ2-7	ATSDQTGGYYEQY
TRBV7-9	TRBJ2-5	ASSIGSETQY
TRBV11-2	TRBJ2-1	ASNNIIGGRRDNEQF
TRBV24-1	TRBJ2-6	ATSTGTGGTGANVLT
TRBV20-1	TRBJ2-5	SAGRGAGETQY
TRBV6-1	TRBJ2-1	ASSDNIYNEQF
TRBV5-6	TRBJ2-3	ASSLGPASTDTQY
TRBV5-1	TRBJ2-5	ASSIPGTGQETQY
TRBV2	TRBJ2-1	ASLLGLAGERAYNEHF
TRBV6-2/TRBV6-3	TRBJ1-2	ASSSDNLRVNYGYT
TRBV19	TRBJ1-2	ASSSRGNYGCT
TRBV12-3/TRBV12-4	TRBJ2-5	ASNRGGRETQY
TRBV7-2	TRBJ2-2	ASARDSTGELF
TRBV7-2	TRBJ2-5	ASSPLGQVGETQY
TRBV7-2	TRBJ2-1	ASSPQGGGGASFYEQF
TRBV6-5	TRBJ1-4	ASRHGTSNEKLF
TRBV5-1	TRBJ2-3	ASSLGPDTDTQY
TRBV19	TRBJ1-2	ASAGPTGFDGYT
TRBV6-6	TRBJ2-7	ASSAPGSYEQY
TRBV7-3	TRBJ1-6	ASSLSGRDESPLH
TRBV24-1	TRBJ1-5	ATSDNTFGSNQPQH
TRBV7-9	TRBJ2-3	ASSLVPHWGQY
TRBV5-1	TRBJ1-3	ASSLDGPGNTIY
TRBV19	TRBJ2-5	ASSGGQGETQY
TRBV10-3	TRBJ1-2	AISESASENYGYT
TRBV5-1	TRBJ2-1	ASSSLADSYNEQF
TRBV29-1	TRBJ1-6	SVAAGGSNSPLH
TRBV20-1	TRBJ1-2	SARTGNYGYT
TRBV6-1	TRBJ2-5	ASSERTSGVGETQY
TRBV3-1	TRBJ2-1	ASSQRTSGGGNEQF
TRBV20-1	TRBJ2-6	SATTGGSAGANVLT
TRBV10-2	TRBJ1-6	ASRAGGNSPLH
TRBV2	TRBJ2-3	ASLGGVSTDTQY
TRBV20-1	TRBJ2-1	SAPFSNEQS
TRBV20-1	TRBJ2-5	SASRREGRRGAQY
TRBV7-2	TRBJ2-3	ASSIYLCSVGGWVGRSTDTQY
TRBV11-2	TRBJ2-3	ASTPAGASDTQY
TRBV5-1	TRBJ1-1	ASSREQGNTEAF
TRBV5-1	TRBJ2-3	ASSLVSGVTTDTQY
TRBV15	TRBJ2-2	ATSRNREGTGELF
TRBV5-1	TRBJ2-2	ASSLGGSATGELF